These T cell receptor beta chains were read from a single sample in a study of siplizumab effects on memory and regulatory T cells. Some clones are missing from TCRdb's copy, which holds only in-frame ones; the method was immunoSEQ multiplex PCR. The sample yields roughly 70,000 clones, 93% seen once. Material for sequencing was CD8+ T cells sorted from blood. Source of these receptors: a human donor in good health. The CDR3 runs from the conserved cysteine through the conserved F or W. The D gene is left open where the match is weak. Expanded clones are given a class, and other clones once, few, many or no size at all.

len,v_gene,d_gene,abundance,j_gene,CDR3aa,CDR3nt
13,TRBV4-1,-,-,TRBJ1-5,CASSQGDNQPQHF,TGCGCCAGCAGCCAAGGCGATAATCAGCCCCAGCATTTT
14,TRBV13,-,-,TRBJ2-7,CASSLGGTAYEQYF,TGTGCCAGCAGCTTAGGCGGGACGGCCTACGAGCAGTACTTC
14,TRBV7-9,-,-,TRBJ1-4,CASSLDSFNEKLFF,TGTGCCAGCAGCCTGGACAGCTTCAATGAAAAACTGTTTTTT
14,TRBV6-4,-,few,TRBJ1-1,CASSTGAGGTEAFF,TGTGCCAGCAGTACGGGTGCAGGAGGGACCGAAGCTTTCTTT
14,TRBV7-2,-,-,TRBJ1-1,CASSLEDLAPEAFF,TGTGCCAGCAGCTTAGAGGATTTGGCCCCTGAAGCTTTCTTT
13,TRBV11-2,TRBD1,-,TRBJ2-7,CASDRGFSYEQYF,TGTGCCAGCGACAGGGGCTTCTCCTACGAGCAGTACTTC
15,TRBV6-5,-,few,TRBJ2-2,CASSYTGMGTGELFF,TGTGCCAGCAGTTACACAGGGATGGGGACCGGGGAGCTGTTTTTT
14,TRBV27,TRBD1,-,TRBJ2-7,CASSRSTGAYEQYF,TGTGCCAGCAGTAGATCGACAGGGGCGTACGAGCAGTACTTC
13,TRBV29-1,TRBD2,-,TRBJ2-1,CSVVLAGHNEQFF,TGCAGCGTTGTCCTAGCGGGTCACAATGAGCAGTTCTTC
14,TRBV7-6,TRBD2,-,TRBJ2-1,CASSPGTSSAEQFF,TGTGCCAGCAGCCCCGGGACTAGCAGCGCTGAGCAGTTCTTC
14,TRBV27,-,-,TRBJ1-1,CASSLGGADTEAFF,TGTGCCAGCAGTTTAGGGGGCGCAGACACTGAAGCTTTCTTT
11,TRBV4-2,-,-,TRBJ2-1,CASSQDNEQFF,TGTGCCAGCAGCCAAGATAATGAGCAGTTCTTC
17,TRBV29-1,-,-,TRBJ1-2,CSVESFLHREANYGYTF,TGCAGCGTTGAATCATTTTTACACAGGGAAGCTAACTATGGCTACACCTTC
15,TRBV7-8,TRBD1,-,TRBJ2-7,CASSDSGTGTYEQYF,TGTGCCAGCAGCGATAGTGGGACAGGGACCTACGAGCAGTACTTC
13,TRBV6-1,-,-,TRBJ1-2,CASSPQEIYGYTF,TGTGCCAGCAGCCCCCAGGAAATATATGGCTACACCTTC
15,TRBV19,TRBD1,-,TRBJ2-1,CASSTGQGVYNEQFF,TGTGCCAGTAGTACAGGGCAGGGGGTTTACAATGAGCAGTTCTTC
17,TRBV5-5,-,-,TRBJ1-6,CASSLTTGVDYNSPLHF,TGTGCCAGCAGCTTGACGACAGGCGTCGACTATAATTCACCCCTCCACTTT
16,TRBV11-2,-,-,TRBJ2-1,CASSLLGWGVYNEQFF,TGTGCCAGCAGCCTACTAGGGTGGGGGGTATACAATGAGCAGTTCTTC
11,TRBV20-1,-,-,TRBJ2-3,CGRGDTDTQYF,TGCGGCCGGGGTGACACAGATACGCAGTATTTT
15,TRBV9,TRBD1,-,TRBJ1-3,CASSVVGGAGNTIYF,TGTGCCAGCAGCGTAGTAGGGGGCGCTGGAAACACCATATATTTT
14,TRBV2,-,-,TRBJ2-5,CASSEDGSQETQYF,TGTGCCAGCAGTGAAGATGGCAGCCAAGAGACCCAGTACTTC
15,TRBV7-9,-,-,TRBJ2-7,CASSSSSLHIYEQYF,TGTGCCAGCAGCTCAAGCTCACTACATATCTACGAGCAGTACTTC
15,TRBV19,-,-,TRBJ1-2,CASSIVARLDYGYTF,TGTGCCAGTAGTATAGTCGCACGATTGGACTATGGCTACACCTTC
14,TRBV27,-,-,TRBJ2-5,CASHFIGAEETQYF,TGTGCCAGCCATTTTATCGGGGCGGAAGAGACCCAGTACTTC
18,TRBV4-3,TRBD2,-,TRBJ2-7,CASSQDHTYGGSSYEQYF,TGCGCCAGCAGCCAAGATCACACTTACGGCGGGAGCTCCTACGAGCAGTACTTC
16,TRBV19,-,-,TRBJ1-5,CATWPYGGVGNQPQHF,TGTGCCACCTGGCCCTATGGAGGGGTAGGCAATCAGCCCCAGCATTTT
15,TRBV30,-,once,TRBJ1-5,CAWSVGTGFNQPQHF,TGTGCCTGGAGTGTCGGGACGGGGTTCAATCAGCCCCAGCATTTT
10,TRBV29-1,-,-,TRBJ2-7,CSVGADEQYF,TGCAGCGTTGGGGCCGACGAGCAGTACTTC
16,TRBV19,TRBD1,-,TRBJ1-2,CASSIDQGTGEDGYTF,TGTGCCAGTAGTATAGATCAGGGGACAGGGGAGGATGGCTACACCTTC
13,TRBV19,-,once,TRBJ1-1,CASSSETNTEAFF,TGTGCCAGCTCGTCCGAGACGAACACTGAAGCTTTCTTT
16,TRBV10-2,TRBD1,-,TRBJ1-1,CASSLGRTGTNTEAFF,TGCGCCAGCAGTCTTGGTCGGACAGGGACGAACACTGAAGCTTTCTTT
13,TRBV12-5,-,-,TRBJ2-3,CASGFAGPDTQYF,TGTGCTAGTGGTTTCGCCGGCCCAGATACGCAGTATTTT
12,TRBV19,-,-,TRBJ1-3,CASSIGGNTIYF,TGTGCCAGTAGTATCGGTGGAAACACCATATATTTT
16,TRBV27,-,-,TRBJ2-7,CASSLSTFAGAYEQYF,TGTGCCAGCAGTTTATCTACATTTGCAGGGGCCTACGAGCAGTACTTC
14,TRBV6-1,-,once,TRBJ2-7,CASSEGAGGDEQYF,TGTGCCAGTAGTGAAGGGGCAGGGGGGGACGAGCAGTACTTC
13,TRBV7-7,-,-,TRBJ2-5,CASSEARPETQYF,TGTGCCAGCAGTGAGGCCCGCCCAGAGACCCAGTACTTC
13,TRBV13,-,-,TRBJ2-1,CASSQQGSNEQFF,TGTGCCAGCAGCCAACAGGGAAGCAATGAGCAGTTCTTC
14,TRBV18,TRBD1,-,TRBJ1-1,CASSPPGGQTEAFF,TGTGCCAGCTCACCTCCAGGGGGCCAGACTGAAGCTTTCTTT
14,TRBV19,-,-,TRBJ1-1,CASSIQGPTDEAFF,TGTGCCAGTAGTATACAGGGGCCCACAGATGAAGCTTTCTTT
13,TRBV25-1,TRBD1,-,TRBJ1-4,CASGDRNNEKLFF,TGTGCCAGCGGGGACAGGAATAATGAAAAACTGTTTTTT
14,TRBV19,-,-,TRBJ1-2,CASSPQFTGNGYTF,TGTGCCAGTAGTCCCCAATTCACAGGGAATGGCTACACCTTC
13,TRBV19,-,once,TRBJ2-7,CASSFGPDYEQYF,TGTGCCAGTAGTTTCGGACCCGACTACGAGCAGTACTTC
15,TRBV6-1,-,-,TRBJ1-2,CASSELIDGPYGYTF,TGTGCCAGCAGTGAATTAATTGACGGCCCTTATGGCTACACCTTC
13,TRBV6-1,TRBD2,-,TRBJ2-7,CASIGAGVEEQYF,TGTGCCAGCATAGGAGCGGGAGTTGAGGAGCAGTACTTC
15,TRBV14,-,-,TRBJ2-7,CASSPGTPDFFEQYF,TGTGCCAGCAGCCCCGGGACACCGGACTTCTTTGAGCAGTACTTC
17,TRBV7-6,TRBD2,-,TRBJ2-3,CASSLPSGEVSTDTQYF,TGTGCCAGCAGCTTACCTAGCGGGGAGGTTAGCACAGATACGCAGTATTTT
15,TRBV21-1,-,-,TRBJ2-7,CASSKRKQGPYEQYF,TGTGCCAGCAGCAAGCGTAAGCAGGGCCCCTACGAGCAGTACTTC
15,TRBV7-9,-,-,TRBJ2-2,CASSPSGGDTGELFF,TGTGCCAGCAGCCCCTCAGGGGGGGACACCGGGGAGCTGTTTTTT
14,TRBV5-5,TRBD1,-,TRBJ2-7,CASSPGQGGTEQYF,TGTGCCAGCAGCCCGGGACAGGGAGGCACCGAGCAGTACTTC
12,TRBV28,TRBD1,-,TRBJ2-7,CASSPYRGEQYF,TGTGCCAGCAGTCCTTACAGGGGCGAGCAGTACTTC
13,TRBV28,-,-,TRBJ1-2,CASWGGLGYGYTF,TGTGCCAGCTGGGGGGGTTTAGGATATGGCTACACCTTC
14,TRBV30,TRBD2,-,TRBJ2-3,CAWDTSGTTDTQYF,TGTGCCTGGGATACTAGCGGGACAACAGATACACAGTATTTT
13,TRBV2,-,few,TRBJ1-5,CASSPGADQPQHF,TGTGCCAGCAGTCCAGGGGCCGATCAGCCCCAGCATTTT
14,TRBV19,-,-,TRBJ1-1,CASSMANKNTEAFF,TGTGCCAGTAGTATGGCCAATAAGAACACTGAAGCTTTCTTT
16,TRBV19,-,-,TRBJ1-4,CASSISLQGTNEKLFF,TGTGCCAGTAGTATATCCCTGCAGGGTACTAATGAAAAACTGTTTTTT